Shown below are 32 T cell receptor beta chains from a single sample sequenced in a study of blood T cells in healthy people across ages. Through a sample-barcoded 5' primer and a J-beta primer mix, a second PCR was run for roughly 7 to 12 cycles. TCRdb recomputed calls from the 5' RACE reads with MiXCR, one row per CDR3 protein. The profile shows 2 million or so distinct CDR3 sequences, roughly 49% of them singletons. Sequencing input: blood. These receptors were taken from a middle-aged woman in good health.

The genes are TRBV4-2 and TRBJ2-7; 8 nucleotides align to TRBD2. Germline V CDR1 and CDR2: LGHNA, YNFKEQ. The CDR3 totals 18 residues. Unmatched junction bases numbered 17, after V lost 3 bases and J lost 4 bases. The chain's CDR3 is CASSHHYRGAGEVYEQYF. The CDR3 DNA follows: TGTGCCAGCAGCCACCATTACAGAGGAGCGGGAGAGGTTTACGAGCAGTACTTC.

In DNA, the CDR3 is TGCGCCAGCAGCTTGGACAGGGGCGAATTAACTTTCTTT. Translating gives CASSLDRGELTFF. The rearrangement links TRBV5-1 to TRBJ1-1; 7 bases align to TRBD1. Per the germline V gene, CDR1 is SGHRS and CDR2 is YFSETQ. Trimming at V came to 0 bases and at J to 12 bases, leaving 8 bases not matched to a gene. The CDR3 contains 13 residues.

The sample holds a few counts of this clonotype. The chain has TRBV14 and TRBJ2-7; 9 nucleotides align to TRBD2. Trimming removed 4 bases from V and 4 bases from J; junction bases left unmatched: 5. The CDR3 runs to 14 residues. Germline V lookup: CDR1 SGHDN, CDR2 FVKESK. This CDR3 is CASSPAGGKYEQYF. DNA for the CDR3: TGTGCCAGCAGCCCAGCGGGGGGCAAGTACGAGCAGTACTTC.

The chain combines TRBV20-1 with TRBJ1-2; D possibly corresponds to TRBD1 (6 bases). There are 15 residues in the CDR3. Trimming removed 6 bases from V and 2 bases from J, with 19 bases in between. Germline V gene sequence: CDR1 DFQATT, CDR2 SNEGSKA (reference sequence). The DNA for the CDR3 is TGCAGTGCATTTATAGTGGGACACCGAAACTATGGCTACACCTTC. This sequence encodes CSAFIVGHRNYGYTF.

The chain couples TRBV7-9 to TRBJ2-3; tentative D call: TRBD2 (6 bases). V was pared by 1 base and J by 2 bases, with 16 bases between. CDR1 and CDR2 (germline): SEHNR, FQNEAQ (reference sequence). The CDR3 extends over 17 amino acids. CDR3 bases: TGTGCCAGCAGCTTAGGCCCGGTAGCGGTGGACACAGATACGCAGTATTTT. This gives the protein CASSLGPVAVDTDTQYF.

The chain employs TRBV4-3 and TRBJ2-1; 13 positions agree with TRBD2. CDR1 and CDR2 from the germline V gene are LGHNA and YSLEER. This CDR3 region has 20 residues. V was pared by 0 bases and J by 0 bases, with 8 bases of the junction left unmatched. CDR3: CASSQDEGLAGVDSYNEQFF. The CDR3 nucleotides are TGCGCCAGCAGCCAAGACGAAGGACTAGCGGGGGTAGACTCCTACAATGAGCAGTTCTTC.

This clonotype occurred once. One end of the junction is discordant with germline, which a read error may explain. The chain combines TRBV4-1 with TRBJ2-7; maybe TRBD1 (6 bases). Germline loops: CDR1 MGHRA, CDR2 YSYEKL. This CDR3 is 14 amino acids long. CDR3 DNA: TGCGTCAGCAGCGCAGGGGTGGGATCCTACGAGCAGTACTTC. The encoded protein is CVSSAGVGSYEQYF.

This clonotype was counted a few times. V gene TRBV7-2 combines with J gene TRBJ1-6; D remains ambiguous. Germline V gives CDR1 SGHTA, CDR2 FQGNSA. V dropped 1 base and J dropped 4 bases, with 8 bases sitting between them. The CDR3 length is 15 residues. The CDR3 sequence is CASSLGGVYNSPLHF. As DNA, the CDR3 is TGTGCCAGCAGCTTAGGTGGGGTTTATAATTCACCCCTCCACTTT. Combining the CDR3 with reference TRBV7-2 and TRBJ1-6 gives the whole variable domain GAGVSQSPSNKVTEKGKDVELRCDPISGHTALYWYRQSLGQGLEFLIYFQGNSAPDKSGLPSDRFSAERTGGSVSTLTIQRTQQEDSAVYLCASSLGGVYNSPLHFGNGTRLTVT.

This clonotype was found a few times. The chain employs TRBV20-1 and TRBJ2-1; D might be TRBD1 (7 bases). CDR1 is DFQATT and CDR2 is SNEGSKA in the germline V gene (reference sequence). The V end lost 3 bases, the J end lost 10 bases, and 19 bases lay between the germline ends. The CDR3 sequence is 14 residues long. The CDR3, as DNA: TGCAGTGCTAGCGGGGACAGCGGGTTGGGGGAGCAGTTCTTC. Amino acids: CSASGDSGLGEQFF.

Remarks on this clonotype: The junction and the germline gene differ at one end; a read error may be behind it. The CDR3 here is CVSSFVGGAQEQYF. CDR3 sequence (DNA): TGTGTCAGCAGTTTCGTTGGGGGGGCCCAGGAGCAGTACTTC. The chain combines TRBV27 with TRBJ2-7; weak D call: TRBD2 (7 bases). CDR1 is MNHEY, CDR2 SMNVEV, per germline (reference sequence). The CDR3 runs 14 residues.

This clonotype was found a few times. The chain combines TRBV5-1 with TRBJ2-1, with D perhaps assigned TRBD1 or TRBD2 (6 bases each). CDR1 and CDR2 from the germline V gene are SGHRS and YFSETQ. V lost 1 base and J lost 7, with 15 bases in between. This CDR3 contains 15 residues. The CDR3 here is CASSLIGGTLNEQFF. The CDR3, as DNA: TGCGCCAGCAGCTTGATAGGGGGGACGCTTAATGAGCAGTTCTTC.

A few counts support this clonotype. The rearrangement joins TRBV3-1 to TRBJ2-7; 8 nucleotides match TRBD2. Trimming removed 1 base from V and 4 bases from J; junction bases left unmatched: 6. The CDR3 length is 15 residues. Per the germline V gene, CDR1 is LGHDT and CDR2 is YNNKEL (reference sequence). The CDR3 DNA is TGTGCCAGCAGCCAAGTCCTAGCGGGTAGATACGAGCAGTACTTC. Its protein product is CASSQVLAGRYEQYF.

The chain links TRBV7-8 to TRBJ2-3; 8 bases map to TRBD2. Germline V gene lookup returns CDR1 SGHVS and CDR2 FQNEAQ. The ends lost 0 bases at V and 2 bases at J; junction bases unmatched: 4. The CDR3 is made up of 16 amino acids. Here the CDR3 reads CASSLAVAGITDTQYF. CDR3 nucleotides: TGTGCCAGCAGCTTAGCCGTAGCGGGGATCACAGATACGCAGTATTTT.

CDR3 amino acids: CASSVLGSEQFF. CDR3 coding DNA: TGTGCCAGCAGTGTATTGGGATCTGAGCAGTTCTTC. The chain links TRBV25-1 to TRBJ2-1; D is unresolved. This CDR3 contains 12 residues. Trimming stripped 4 bases from V and 9 bases from J, with 10 bases between. Germline V CDR1 and CDR2: MGHDK, SYGVNS.

This chain links TRBV5-1 with TRBJ2-7; no firm D call. Looked up from germline, CDR1 is SGHRS and CDR2 is YFSETQ. The CDR3 is 14 residues long. V was clipped by 7 bases and J by 1 base, with 15 bases between them. The CDR3 here is CASRRNGPSYEQYF. The CDR3 DNA follows: TGCGCCAGCCGTCGGAACGGACCTTCCTACGAGCAGTACTTC. The whole variable domain, remainder taken from reference TRBV5-1 and TRBJ2-7, is KAGVTQTPRYLIKTRGQQVTLSCSPISGHRSVSWYQQTPGQGLQFLFEYFSETQRNKGNFPGRFSGRQFSNSRSEMNVSTLELGDSALYLCASRRNGPSYEQYFGPGTRLTVT.

This clonotype showed up just a few times. The chain recombines TRBV5-6 with TRBJ2-7; D is perhaps TRBD1 (7 bases). From germline, CDR1 is SGHDT and CDR2 YYEEEE. CDR3 length equals 15 residues. The V gene lost 0 bases and the J gene lost 6 bases, with 16 bases spanning the gap. CDR3 sequence reads: CASSLGQGGVIEQYF. CDR3 DNA: TGTGCCAGCAGCTTGGGACAGGGAGGTGTTATCGAGCAGTACTTC.

This chain links TRBV2 with TRBJ1-2, with a weak D call TRBD1 (6 bases). The CDR3 consists of 15 residues. V lost 4 bases and J 0 bases, leaving 12 bases between the germline ends. Germline V gene data show CDR1 as SNHLY and CDR2 as FYNNEI. This CDR3 reads CASSGQGNPNYGYTF. Here the CDR3 DNA reads TGTGCCAGCAGTGGTCAGGGGAATCCTAACTATGGCTACACCTTC.

The rearrangement uses TRBV5-1 and TRBJ2-1, with unresolved D. Germline CDR1 reads SGHRS; CDR2 reads YFSETQ. This CDR3 spans 15 amino acids. V was trimmed by 0 bases and J by 3 bases, leaving 10 bases between them. Here the CDR3 reads CASSLEQPLYNEQFF. As DNA, the CDR3 is TGCGCCAGCAGCTTGGAGCAGCCCCTCTACAATGAGCAGTTCTTC.

The gene calls are TRBV7-2 and TRBJ1-2; D uncertain. V was cut by 6 bases and J by 4 bases, with 12 bases left in between. The CDR3 has 13 amino acids. The germline CDR1 and CDR2 sequences are SGHTA and FQGNSA. The CDR3 DNA reads TGTGCCAGCAGTTTGGAGTTGGGCTATGGCTACACCTTC. As protein: CASSLELGYGYTF. The full variable domain, in which reference TRBV7-2 and TRBJ1-2 provide the parts outside the CDR3, is GAGVSQSPSNKVTEKGKDVELRCDPISGHTALYWYRQSLGQGLEFLIYFQGNSAPDKSGLPSDRFSAERTGGSVSTLTIQRTQQEDSAVYLCASSLELGYGYTFGSGTRLTVV.

This clonotype was counted between two and nine times. J is TRBJ2-4 and V is TRBV6-6; D uncertain. Per germline, CDR1 MNHNY and CDR2 SVGAGI (reference sequence). This CDR3 contains 13 residues. V was trimmed by 10 bases and J by 7 bases, leaving 17 bases between them. The CDR3 bases are TGTGCCACTCAGGAGTACACGACCAACATTCAGTACTTC. Protein product: CATQEYTTNIQYF.

The chain couples TRBV12-3 or TRBV12-4 to TRBJ2-3; D is tentatively TRBD1 or TRBD2 (5 bases each). Trimming cost V 7 bases and J 10 bases, with 15 bases left between them. This CDR3 has 12 amino acids. Written as DNA, the CDR3 is TGTGCCAGCAATATGGAGAGGGGCCCGCAGTATTTT. It translates to CASNMERGPQYF.

This clonotype has only a few counts. The chain employs TRBV12-3 or TRBV12-4 and TRBJ1-2; D is perhaps TRBD1 (6 bases). This CDR3 spans 11 amino acids. Trimming cost V 8 bases and J 8 bases, with 12 bases left between them. The CDR3 protein is CASERGGGYTF. CDR3 sequence (DNA): TGTGCCAGCGAGAGGGGGGGCGGCTACACCTTC.

As to this clonotype: The junction departs from the called germline gene at one end, perhaps through a read error. The V and J genes are TRBV6-1 and TRBJ2-7; no definite D call. The CDR3 extends over 13 amino acids. Looked up from germline, CDR1 is MNHNS and CDR2 is SASEGT. Here the CDR3 reads CAGSEAGNYEQYF. CDR3 bases: TGTGCCGGCAGTGAAGCCGGAAACTACGAGCAGTACTTC.

V usage is TRBV28 and J usage is TRBJ2-6; D is perhaps TRBD1 (6 bases). CDR1 and CDR2 (germline): MDHEN, SYDVKM. The CDR3 is made up of 18 amino acids. Trimming took off 6 bases at V and 0 bases at J, with 18 bases between the two ends. The CDR3 protein is CASRTQGFFNSGANVLTF. In nucleotides, the CDR3 is TGTGCCAGCAGGACACAGGGATTCTTCAACTCTGGGGCCAACGTCCTGACTTTC.

The V call is TRBV7-8, the J call TRBJ2-1, with 13 nucleotides matching TRBD2. The germline gives CDR1 SGHVS, CDR2 FQNEAQ. The CDR3 is made up of 15 amino acids. J was trimmed by 7 bases and V by 3 bases; bases with no gene match: 3. The CDR3 loop reads CASSFLLAGGNEQFF. The CDR3 coding sequence is TGTGCCAGCAGCTTTCTACTAGCGGGGGGGAATGAGCAGTTCTTC.

This clonotype was seen more than once but under ten times. The gene calls are TRBV20-1 and TRBJ1-6; D might be TRBD1 (6 bases). CDR1 is DFQATT and CDR2 is SNEGSKA in the germline V gene (reference sequence). V lost 1 base and J 6 bases, leaving 19 bases between the germline ends. This CDR3 has 17 residues. DNA of the CDR3: TGCAGTGCTAGAGGATCCAGGGGAATAGGAAGTAATTCACCCCTCCACTTT. It specifies CSARGSRGIGSNSPLHF.

The chain couples TRBV2 to TRBJ1-1; a possible D gene is TRBD1 (5 bases). This CDR3 has 14 amino acids. Trimming took 3 bases from V and 5 from J, leaving 13 bases between them. Germline V gives CDR1 SNHLY, CDR2 FYNNEI. This CDR3 is CASSDRVRGTEAFF. CDR3 DNA sequence: TGTGCCAGCAGTGACAGGGTTAGGGGTACTGAAGCTTTCTTT.

V and J are TRBV10-2 and TRBJ2-3; D unclear. The V end lost 0 bases, the J end lost 5 bases, and 6 bases lay between the germline ends. The CDR3 runs to 13 residues. CDR1 and CDR2 from the germline V gene are WSHSY and SAAADI. The CDR3 DNA sequence: TGCGCCAGCAGTGAGTCGCCGGGAGATACGCAGTATTTT. Its translation is CASSESPGDTQYF.

The chain is built from TRBV7-2 and TRBJ2-7; TRBD2 matches 13 bases. V was pared by 5 bases and J by 5 bases, with 6 bases of the junction left unmatched. In germline, CDR1 is SGHTA, CDR2 FQGNSA. The CDR3 extends over 15 amino acids. CDR3 sequence: CASSIGLAGVDEQYF. CDR3 in DNA: TGTGCCAGCAGCATCGGACTAGCGGGGGTAGACGAGCAGTACTTC.

This clonotype appeared a few times. The chain couples TRBV12-3 or TRBV12-4 to TRBJ2-1; 10 bases line up with TRBD2. The CDR3 contains 16 residues. V lost 5 bases, J lost 0 bases, and 4 bases stayed unmatched. The chain's CDR3 is CASSKPSGGSYNEQFF. CDR3 nucleotides: TGTGCCAGCAGTAAACCTAGCGGGGGCTCCTACAATGAGCAGTTCTTC.

This chain joins TRBV6-5 and TRBJ2-7; perhaps D is TRBD1 or TRBD2 (5 bases each). The CDR3 consists of 14 residues. Between the trimmed V and J ends, which lost 6 bases and 8 bases, there was a span of 20 bases. Germline values: CDR1 MNHEY, CDR2 SVGAGI. CDR3 coding DNA: TGTGCCAGCAGGGGAGACAGATCCGGAAGTCAGCAGTACTTC. Translating it yields CASRGDRSGSQQYF.

This rearrangement joins TRBV3-1 to TRBJ2-3; perhaps D is TRBD1 or TRBD2 (7 bases each). The V gene's germline CDR1 is LGHDT and CDR2 YNNKEL (reference sequence). The CDR3 has 16 residues. Trimming stripped 1 base from V and 4 bases from J, with 15 bases between. The CDR3 sequence: CASSQVPRGGADTQYF. CDR3 in DNA: TGTGCCAGCAGCCAAGTTCCCAGGGGGGGCGCAGATACGCAGTATTTT.